Listed below are T cell receptor beta chains from one sample, sequenced in a study of blood T cell repertoires in COVID-19. Generated by immunoSEQ multiplex PCR, the TCRdb table keeps only in-frame clones and is missing some. The table records roughly 230,000 clones, approximately 81% of them present only once. Sequencing used peripheral blood. The receptors shown here come from an elderly woman with COVID-19, enrolled during active disease. CDR3s include the opening cysteine and the closing phenylalanine or tryptophan. The D gene is left open where the match is weak. Rows may omit the clone size; those that give it use once, few, many or a size class.

v_call,d_call,clone_size,j_call,cdr3_aa,cdr3_nt
TRBV28,TRBD2,NA,TRBJ2-7,CASSPLAGTSYEQYF,TGTGCCAGCAGTCCTCTAGCGGGGACCTCCTACGAGCAGTACTTC
TRBV12-3/TRBV12-4,NA,NA,TRBJ1-2,CASSLDTGYTF,TGTGCCAGCAGTTTAGACACTGGCTACACCTTC
TRBV28,TRBD1,NA,TRBJ1-2,CATYRGNGGYTF,TGTGCCACCTACAGGGGTAATGGTGGCTACACCTTC
TRBV11-2,NA,NA,TRBJ1-2,CASSPGESYGYTF,TGTGCCAGCAGCCCCGGGGAGAGTTATGGCTACACCTTC
TRBV30,TRBD1,NA,TRBJ1-5,CAWRMTGAGSQHF,TGTGCCTGGAGGATGACAGGGGCGGGCTCCCAGCATTTT
TRBV28,TRBD1,once,TRBJ1-2,CASSSGQLNYGYTF,TGTGCCAGCAGTTCGGGACAGCTTAACTATGGCTACACCTTC
TRBV29-1,TRBD2,NA,TRBJ2-3,CSALRGLSTDTQYF,TGCAGCGCGCTACGGGGACTATCCACAGATACGCAGTATTTT
TRBV10-3,NA,NA,TRBJ1-1,CAISGRMDTEAFF,TGTGCCATCAGTGGCAGGATGGACACTGAAGCTTTCTTT
TRBV5-1,TRBD1,NA,TRBJ2-5,CASSLTGGRETQYF,TGCGCCAGCAGCTTGACAGGGGGACGAGAGACCCAGTACTTC
TRBV6-4,TRBD1,NA,TRBJ1-2,CASSVQGGASYGYTF,TGTGCCAGCAGCGTACAGGGGGGAGCATCCTATGGCTACACCTTC
TRBV5-6,NA,NA,TRBJ1-5,CASRIQGYNQPQHF,TGTGCCAGCAGGATACAGGGCTACAATCAGCCCCAGCATTTT
TRBV7-9,TRBD2,NA,TRBJ2-5,CASSLGSGGSQETQYF,TGTGCCAGCAGCTTAGGAAGCGGGGGGAGCCAAGAGACCCAGTACTTC
TRBV24-1,TRBD1,NA,TRBJ2-3,CATSRTGTGATDTQYF,TGTGCCACCAGTCGCACCGGGACAGGGGCCACAGATACGCAGTATTTT
TRBV19,NA,NA,TRBJ2-6,CASSIAVLSSGANVLTF,TGTGCCAGTAGTATAGCGGTCCTCTCCTCTGGGGCCAACGTCCTGACTTTC
TRBV7-2,NA,once,TRBJ2-1,CASSTQWAPYNEQFF,TGTGCCAGCAGCACCCAGTGGGCCCCATACAATGAGCAGTTCTTC
TRBV11-2,TRBD2,NA,TRBJ2-5,CASSFSGGRLWGETQYF,TGTGCCAGCAGCTTTAGCGGGGGCCGGTTGTGGGGGGAGACCCAGTACTTC
TRBV5-1,NA,NA,TRBJ2-5,CASSLDSSQETQYF,TGCGCCAGCAGCTTGGACTCATCCCAAGAGACCCAGTACTTC
TRBV10-3,TRBD1,NA,TRBJ1-2,CAISENQGARSNYGYTF,TGTGCCATCAGTGAGAATCAGGGGGCTAGAAGTAACTATGGCTACACCTTC
TRBV10-3,TRBD1,once,TRBJ1-3,CAYSTGGSGNTIYF,TGTGCCTATAGCACAGGGGGCTCTGGAAACACCATATATTTT
TRBV6-5,TRBD1,NA,TRBJ1-1,CATTDRVGLNTEAFF,TGTGCCACCACGGACAGGGTCGGCTTGAACACTGAAGCTTTCTTT
TRBV6-5,NA,NA,TRBJ2-5,CASRGGQVPQETQYF,TGTGCCAGCAGGGGGGGGCAGGTTCCCCAAGAGACCCAGTACTTC
TRBV7-2,NA,NA,TRBJ2-1,CASSLIYEQFF,TGTGCCAGCAGCTTAATCTATGAGCAGTTCTTC